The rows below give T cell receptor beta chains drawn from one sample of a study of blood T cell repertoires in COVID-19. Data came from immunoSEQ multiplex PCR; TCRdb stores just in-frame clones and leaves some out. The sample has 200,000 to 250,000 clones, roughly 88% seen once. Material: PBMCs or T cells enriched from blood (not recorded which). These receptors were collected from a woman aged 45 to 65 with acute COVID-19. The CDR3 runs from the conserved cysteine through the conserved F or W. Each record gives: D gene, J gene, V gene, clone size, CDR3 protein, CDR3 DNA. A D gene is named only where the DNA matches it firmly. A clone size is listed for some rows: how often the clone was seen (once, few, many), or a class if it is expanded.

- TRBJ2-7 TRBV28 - CASSLGSSYEQYF TGTGCCAGCAGTTTAGGGAGCTCCTACGAGCAGTACTTC
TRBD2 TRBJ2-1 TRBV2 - CASRGGTYEQFF TGTGCCAGCAGGGGAGGGACTTATGAGCAGTTCTTC
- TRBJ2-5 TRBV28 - CASSRVIGEETQYF TGTGCCAGCAGCCGGGTAATTGGAGAGGAGACCCAGTACTTC
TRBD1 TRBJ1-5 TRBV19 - CATLDRGNQPQHF TGTGCCACCCTAGACAGGGGCAATCAGCCCCAGCATTTT
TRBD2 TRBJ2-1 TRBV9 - CASSVVGLAYNEQFF TGTGCCAGCAGCGTAGTGGGACTAGCCTACAATGAGCAGTTCTTC
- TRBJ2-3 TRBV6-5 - CASSLQGGKLDTQYF TGTGCCAGCAGTTTACAGGGTGGGAAATTAGATACGCAGTATTTT
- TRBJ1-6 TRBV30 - CAWRPTRGRYSPLHF TGTGCCTGGAGACCTACCAGGGGTCGATATTCACCCCTCCACTTT
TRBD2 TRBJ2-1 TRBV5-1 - CASSLEGTSFPNEQFF TGCGCCAGCAGCTTGGAAGGGACTAGCTTCCCGAATGAGCAGTTCTTC
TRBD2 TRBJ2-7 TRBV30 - CAWIKSGTDPPTYEQYF TGTGCCTGGATCAAAAGCGGGACTGATCCCCCTACCTACGAGCAGTACTTC
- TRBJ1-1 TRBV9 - CASSPRGSEAFF TGTGCCAGCAGCCCCCGGGGATCTGAAGCTTTCTTT
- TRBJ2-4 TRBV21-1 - CASSKKNQGKKNIQYF TGTGCCAGCAGCAAAAAGAATCAGGGGAAAAAGAACATTCAGTACTTC
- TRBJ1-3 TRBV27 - CASSTTASSGNTIYF TGTGCCAGCTCAACGACAGCCTCCTCTGGAAACACCATATATTTT
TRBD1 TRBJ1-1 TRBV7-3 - CASSLTRGPRAEAFF TGTGCCAGCAGCTTAACTAGGGGGCCCAGGGCTGAAGCTTTCTTT
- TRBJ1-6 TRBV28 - CASKEASGSPLHF TGTGCCAGCAAAGAGGCCTCTGGGTCACCCCTCCACTTT
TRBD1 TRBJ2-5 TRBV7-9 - CASSWLQGAWQETQYF TGTGCCAGCAGCTGGTTACAGGGGGCTTGGCAAGAGACCCAGTACTTC
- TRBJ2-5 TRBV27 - CASSWQGGGETQYF TGTGCCAGCAGTTGGCAGGGTGGAGGGGAGACCCAGTACTTC
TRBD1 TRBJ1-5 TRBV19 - CASSIALGQGFQPQHF TGTGCCAGTAGTATAGCCCTGGGACAGGGATTTCAGCCCCAGCATTTT
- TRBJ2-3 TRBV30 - CAWSDFRDISTDTQYF TGTGCCTGGAGCGACTTCCGGGACATTAGCACAGATACGCAGTATTTT
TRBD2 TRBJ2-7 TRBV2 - CASFETGTSGYEQYF TGTGCCAGTTTCGAGACCGGGACTAGCGGCTACGAGCAGTACTTC
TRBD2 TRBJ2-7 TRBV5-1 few CASSLEREAYEQYF TGCGCCAGCAGCTTGGAACGGGAGGCCTACGAGCAGTACTTC
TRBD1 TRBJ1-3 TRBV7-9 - CASSLGGQGGNTIYF TGTGCCAGCAGCTTAGGAGGACAGGGAGGAAACACCATATATTTT
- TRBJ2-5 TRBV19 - CASSIVGGRGSETQYF TGTGCCAGTAGTATAGTCGGAGGCAGGGGAAGCGAGACCCAGTACTTC
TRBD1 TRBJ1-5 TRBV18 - CASSPYRGLNQPQHF TGTGCCAGCTCACCCTACAGGGGGCTCAATCAGCCCCAGCATTTT
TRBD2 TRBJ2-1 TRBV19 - CASSPIGWREGSGEQFF TGTGCCAGTAGTCCCATCGGGTGGCGGGAGGGCAGCGGTGAGCAGTTCTTC
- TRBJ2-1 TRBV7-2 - CASSTYNEQFF TGTGCCAGCAGCACTTACAATGAGCAGTTCTTC
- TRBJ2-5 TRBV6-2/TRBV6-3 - CASSYLTSLETQYF TGTGCCAGCAGTTATCTAACTAGCCTCGAGACCCAGTACTTC
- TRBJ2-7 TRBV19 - CASSKRDNDEQYF TGTGCCAGTAGTAAGCGGGACAATGACGAGCAGTACTTC
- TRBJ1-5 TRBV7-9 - CASSWAGDQPQHF TGTGCCAGCAGCTGGGCAGGGGATCAGCCCCAGCATTTT
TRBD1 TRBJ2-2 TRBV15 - CATRRQGAIGTGELFF TGTGCCACCAGACGTCAGGGGGCTATCGGCACCGGGGAGCTGTTTTTT
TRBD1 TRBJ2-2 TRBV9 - CASSPQGATGELFF TGTGCCAGCAGCCCACAGGGGGCAACCGGGGAGCTGTTTTTT
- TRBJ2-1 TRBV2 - CASSVNLGLTSGNEQFF TGTGCCAGCAGTGTTAATCTGGGACTCACCTCTGGTAATGAGCAGTTCTTC
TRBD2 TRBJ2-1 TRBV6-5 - CASSYIRGGGEQFF TGTGCCAGCAGTTACATACGGGGGGGAGGTGAGCAGTTCTTC
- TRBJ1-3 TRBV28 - CASSFYFETVSGNTIYF TGTGCCAGCAGTTTCTATTTCGAGACAGTCTCTGGAAACACCATATATTTT
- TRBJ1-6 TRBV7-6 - CASSLSRELLSPLHF TGTGCCAGCAGCTTATCAAGGGAGCTACTATCACCCCTCCACTTT
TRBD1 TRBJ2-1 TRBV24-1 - CATSSIIPGQGPYNEQFF TGTGCCACCAGTTCAATTATCCCGGGACAGGGCCCCTACAATGAGCAGTTCTTC
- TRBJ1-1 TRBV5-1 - CASSLWAGVRNTEAFF TGCGCCAGCAGCTTGTGGGCAGGTGTCCGGAACACTGAAGCTTTCTTT
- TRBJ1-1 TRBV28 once CASSFPGGYTEAFF TGTGCCAGCAGTTTTCCGGGGGGTTACACTGAAGCTTTCTTT
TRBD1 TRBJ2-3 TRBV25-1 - CASMKGGSDTQYF TGTGCCAGTATGAAAGGGGGCTCGGATACGCAGTATTTT
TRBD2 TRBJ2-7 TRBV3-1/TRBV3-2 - CASSPTTSGSLSEQYF TGTGCCAGCAGCCCGACTACTAGCGGGAGTTTGAGTGAGCAGTACTTC
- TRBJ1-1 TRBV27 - CASSLSISQEAFF TGTGCCAGCAGTTTATCGATATCTCAGGAAGCTTTCTTT
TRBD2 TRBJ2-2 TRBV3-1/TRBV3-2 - CASKPPPGRDTGELFF TGTGCCAGCAAGCCCCCCCCCGGGAGGGACACCGGGGAGCTGTTTTTT
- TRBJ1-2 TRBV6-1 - CASSVSQRVSDRGYTF TGTGCCAGCAGTGTATCGCAGCGAGTCTCGGATCGCGGCTACACCTTC
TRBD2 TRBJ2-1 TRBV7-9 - CASSPRGGREYNEQFF TGTGCCAGCAGCCCGAGGGGCGGGAGGGAGTACAATGAGCAGTTCTTC
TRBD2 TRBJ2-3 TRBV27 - CASRTIAGGSADTQYF TGTGCCAGCAGGACTATAGCGGGAGGATCGGCAGATACGCAGTATTTT
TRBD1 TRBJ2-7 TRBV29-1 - CSARPNRGWEGEQYF TGCAGCGCCCGTCCCAACAGGGGCTGGGAAGGCGAGCAGTACTTC
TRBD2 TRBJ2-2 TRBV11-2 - CASSPGVAGGLGTGELFF TGTGCCAGCAGCCCCGGGGTAGCGGGAGGCCTCGGGACCGGGGAGCTGTTTTTT
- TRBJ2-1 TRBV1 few CTSSQDLAGYNEQFF TGCACCAGCAGCCAAGATCTAGCGGGTTACAATGAGCAGTTCTTC
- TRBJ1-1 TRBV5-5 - CASSLVAVVTEAFF TGTGCCAGCAGCTTGGTGGCTGTGGTCACTGAAGCTTTCTTT
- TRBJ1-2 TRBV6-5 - CASRLDRSYGYTF TGTGCCAGCAGGTTGGACAGAAGCTATGGCTACACCTTC
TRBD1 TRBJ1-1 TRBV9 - CASNPGGPGSPSGAFF TGTGCCAGCAACCCAGGGGGGCCGGGATCGCCTTCGGGAGCTTTCTTT
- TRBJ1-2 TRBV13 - CASSSRRGNYGYTF TGTGCCAGCAGCTCCCGGCGGGGTAACTATGGCTACACCTTC
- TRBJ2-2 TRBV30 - CAWNPGSNTGELFF TGTGCCTGGAACCCGGGATCGAACACCGGGGAGCTGTTTTTT
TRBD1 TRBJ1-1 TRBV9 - CASSVATGQGNTEAFF TGTGCCAGCAGCGTAGCTACGGGACAGGGCAACACTGAAGCTTTCTTT
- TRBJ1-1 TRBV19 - CASSIWGGTEAFF TGTGCCAGTAGTATCTGGGGAGGCACTGAAGCTTTCTTT
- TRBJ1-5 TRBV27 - CASSLSPTRQPQHF TGTGCCAGCAGTTTATCCCCCACGCGGCAGCCCCAGCATTTT
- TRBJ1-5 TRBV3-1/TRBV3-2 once CASSPWGSNSNQPQHF TGTGCCAGCAGCCCCTGGGGCAGCAATAGCAATCAGCCCCAGCATTTT
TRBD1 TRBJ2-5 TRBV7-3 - CASSLGPGGEGLPQETQYF TGTGCCAGCAGCTTAGGGCCAGGGGGAGAGGGGTTACCTCAAGAGACCCAGTACTTC
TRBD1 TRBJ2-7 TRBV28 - CASSSETGITYEQYF TGTGCCAGCAGTTCCGAGACAGGGATTACCTACGAGCAGTACTTC
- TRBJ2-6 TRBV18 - CASSPRLQGSGANVLTF TGTGCCAGCTCACCGCGACTCCAGGGATCTGGGGCCAACGTCCTGACTTTC
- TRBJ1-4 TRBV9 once CASSVGQGGEKLFF TGTGCCAGCAGCGTAGGGCAGGGTGGAGAAAAACTGTTTTTT